The clone carrying this T cell receptor (beta chain) was recorded many times. The data were taken from a study of T-cell reconstitution after alpha-beta-depleted transplantation in children. With 3 bases removed from V and 8 bases from J, the gap between germline ends came to 6 bases. The CDR3 consists of 10 residues. From germline, CDR1 is SQVTM and CDR2 ANQGSEA. It was with unique molecular identifiers that the TCRbeta library was prepared. TCRdb passed the PCR reads through MiXCR, listing each CDR3 protein once. The sample consists of about 360,000 distinct CDR3 sequences, more than 10% of them appearing once.

The receptor was derived from a human donor who donated a stem cell graft to a child with Fanconi anemia. The source was PBMCs, collected from the stem cell graft. This sequence joins TRBV29-1 and TRBJ2-3; D unresolved. The CDR3 DNA follows: TGCAGCGTTGACATGGGTACGCAGTATTTT. It encodes CSVDMGTQYF.